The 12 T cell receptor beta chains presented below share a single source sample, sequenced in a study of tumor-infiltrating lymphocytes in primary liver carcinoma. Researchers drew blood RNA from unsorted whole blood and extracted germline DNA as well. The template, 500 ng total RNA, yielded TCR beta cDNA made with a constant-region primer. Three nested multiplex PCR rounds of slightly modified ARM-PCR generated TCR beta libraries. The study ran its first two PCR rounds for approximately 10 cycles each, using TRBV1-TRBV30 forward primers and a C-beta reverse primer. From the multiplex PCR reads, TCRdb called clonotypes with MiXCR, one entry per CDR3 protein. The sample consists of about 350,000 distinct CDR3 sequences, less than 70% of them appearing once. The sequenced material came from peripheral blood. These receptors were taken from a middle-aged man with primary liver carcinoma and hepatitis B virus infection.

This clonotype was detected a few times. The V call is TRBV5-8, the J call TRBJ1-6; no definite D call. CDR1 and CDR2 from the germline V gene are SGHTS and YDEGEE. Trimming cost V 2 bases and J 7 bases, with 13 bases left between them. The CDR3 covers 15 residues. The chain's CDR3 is CASSFGDLENSPLHF. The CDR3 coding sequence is TGTGCCAGCAGCTTTGGAGATCTGGAAAATTCACCCCTCCACTTT.

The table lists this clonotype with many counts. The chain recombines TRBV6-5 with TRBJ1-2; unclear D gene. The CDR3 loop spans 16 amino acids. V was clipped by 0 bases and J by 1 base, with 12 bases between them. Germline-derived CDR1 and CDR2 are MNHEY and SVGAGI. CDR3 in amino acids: CASSYSNGLGNYGYTF. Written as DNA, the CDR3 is TGTGCCAGCAGTTACTCGAATGGGCTTGGTAACTATGGCTACACCTTC.

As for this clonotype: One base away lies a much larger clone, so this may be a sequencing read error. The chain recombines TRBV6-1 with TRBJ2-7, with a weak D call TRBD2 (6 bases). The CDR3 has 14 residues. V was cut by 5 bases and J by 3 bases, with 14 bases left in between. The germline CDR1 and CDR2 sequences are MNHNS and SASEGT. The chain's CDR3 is CASSPEGLLYEQYF. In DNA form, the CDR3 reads TGTGCCAGCAGTCCGGAGGGGCTACTCTACGAGCAGTACTTC.

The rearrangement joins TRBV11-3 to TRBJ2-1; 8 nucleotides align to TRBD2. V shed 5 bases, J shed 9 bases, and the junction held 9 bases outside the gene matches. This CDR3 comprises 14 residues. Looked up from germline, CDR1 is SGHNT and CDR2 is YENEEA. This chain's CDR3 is CASSAGTREIEQFF. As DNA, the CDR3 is TGTGCCAGCAGCGCCGGGACTAGAGAGATTGAGCAGTTCTTC.

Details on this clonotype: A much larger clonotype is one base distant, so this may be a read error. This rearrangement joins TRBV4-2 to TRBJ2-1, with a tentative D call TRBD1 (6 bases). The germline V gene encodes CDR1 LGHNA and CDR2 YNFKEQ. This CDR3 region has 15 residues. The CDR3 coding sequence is TGTGTCAGCAGCCAAGCAGGACAGCAAAACAATGAGCAGTTCTTC. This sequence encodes CVSSQAGQQNNEQFF.

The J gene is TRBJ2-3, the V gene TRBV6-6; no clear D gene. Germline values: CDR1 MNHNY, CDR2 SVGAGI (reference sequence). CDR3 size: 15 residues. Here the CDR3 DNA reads TGTGCAGCAGACCGACGAGACCCCGGTACAGATACGCAGTATTTT. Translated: CAADRRDPGTDTQYF.

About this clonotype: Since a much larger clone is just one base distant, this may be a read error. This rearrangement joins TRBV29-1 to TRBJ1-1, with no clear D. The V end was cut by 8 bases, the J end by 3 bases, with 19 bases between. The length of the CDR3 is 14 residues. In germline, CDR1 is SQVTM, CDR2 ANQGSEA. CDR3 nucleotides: TGCAGCACCGCCACTTTGGCAGAGGACACTGAAGCTTTCTTT. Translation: CSTATLAEDTEAFF.

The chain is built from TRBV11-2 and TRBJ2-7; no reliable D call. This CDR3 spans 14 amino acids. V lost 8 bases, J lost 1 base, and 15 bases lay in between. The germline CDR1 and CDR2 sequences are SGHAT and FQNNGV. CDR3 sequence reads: CASGASPDSYEQYF. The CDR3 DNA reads TGTGCCAGCGGCGCTTCTCCGGATTCCTACGAGCAGTACTTC.

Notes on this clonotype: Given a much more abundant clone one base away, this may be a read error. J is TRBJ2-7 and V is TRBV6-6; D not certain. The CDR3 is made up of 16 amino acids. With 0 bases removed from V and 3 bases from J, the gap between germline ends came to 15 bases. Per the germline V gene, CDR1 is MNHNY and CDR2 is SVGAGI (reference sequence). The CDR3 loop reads CASSYSGSLGYYEQYF. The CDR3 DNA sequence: TGTGCCAGCAGTTACTCGGGCAGTTTAGGTTACTACGAGCAGTACTTC.

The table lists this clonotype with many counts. The CDR3 here is CASSPSRQGLNTEAFF. CDR3 nucleotide sequence: TGTGCCAGCAGTCCCAGCCGACAGGGTTTGAACACTGAAGCTTTCTTT. V and J are TRBV12-3 or TRBV12-4 and TRBJ1-1; the match to TRBD1 covers 7 bases. V shed 5 bases, J shed 0 bases, and the junction held 9 bases outside the gene matches. This CDR3 has 16 amino acids.

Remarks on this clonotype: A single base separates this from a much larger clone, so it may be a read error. CDR3 nucleotide sequence: TGTGCCAGCAGTTTAGGAGGGACACGGTATGGCTACACCTTC. Residues: CASSLGGTRYGYTF. The chain is built from TRBV28 and TRBJ1-2, with a possible D match to TRBD1 (6 bases). Trimming took 2 bases from V and 5 from J, leaving 12 bases between them. From germline, CDR1 is MDHEN and CDR2 SYDVKM. The CDR3 spans 14 residues.

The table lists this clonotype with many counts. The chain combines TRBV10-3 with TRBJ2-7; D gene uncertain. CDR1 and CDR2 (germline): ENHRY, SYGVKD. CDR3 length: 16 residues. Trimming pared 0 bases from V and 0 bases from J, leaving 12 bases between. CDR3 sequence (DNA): TGTGCCATCAGTGAGTCAAGGTTAATGGGCTCCTACGAGCAGTACTTC. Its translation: CAISESRLMGSYEQYF.